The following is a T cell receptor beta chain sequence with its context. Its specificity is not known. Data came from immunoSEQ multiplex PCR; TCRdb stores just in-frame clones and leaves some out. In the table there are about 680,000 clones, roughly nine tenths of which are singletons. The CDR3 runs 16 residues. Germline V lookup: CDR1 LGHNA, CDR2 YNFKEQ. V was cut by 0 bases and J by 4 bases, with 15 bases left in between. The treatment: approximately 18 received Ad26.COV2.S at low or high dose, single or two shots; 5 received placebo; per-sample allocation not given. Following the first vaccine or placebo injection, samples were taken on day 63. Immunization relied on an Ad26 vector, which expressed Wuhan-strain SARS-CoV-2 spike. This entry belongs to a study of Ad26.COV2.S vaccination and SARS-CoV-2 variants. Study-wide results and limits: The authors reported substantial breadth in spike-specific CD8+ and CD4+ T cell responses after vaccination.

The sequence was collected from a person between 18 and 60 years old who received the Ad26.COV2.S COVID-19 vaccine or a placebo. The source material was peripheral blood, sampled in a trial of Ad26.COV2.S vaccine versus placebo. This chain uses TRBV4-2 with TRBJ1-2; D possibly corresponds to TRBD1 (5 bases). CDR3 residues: CASSQDGRDYLYGYTF. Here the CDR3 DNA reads TGTGCCAGCAGCCAAGATGGGAGGGACTACCTCTATGGCTACACCTTC.